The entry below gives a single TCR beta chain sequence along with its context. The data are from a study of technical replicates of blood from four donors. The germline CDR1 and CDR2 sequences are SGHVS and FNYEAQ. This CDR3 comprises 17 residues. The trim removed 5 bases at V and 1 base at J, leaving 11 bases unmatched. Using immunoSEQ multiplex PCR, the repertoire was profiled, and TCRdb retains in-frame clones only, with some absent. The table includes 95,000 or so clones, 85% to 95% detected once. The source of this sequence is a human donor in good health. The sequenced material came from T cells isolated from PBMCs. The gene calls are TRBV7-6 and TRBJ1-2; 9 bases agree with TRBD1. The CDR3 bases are TGTGCCAGCAGCCCAGGGACAGGGTGGCGCGTTAACTATGGCTACACCTTC. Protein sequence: CASSPGTGWRVNYGYTF.